This record looks at one T cell receptor beta chain sequence and its context. TCRdb processed the RT-PCR reads anew with MiXCR; each CDR3 protein has one entry. Found here are hundreds of thousands of distinct CDR3 sequences, over 9% of them singletons; the top ten hold approximately 9.9%. Germline CDR1 reads SQVTM; CDR2 reads ANQGSEA. The CDR3 has 11 amino acids. Trimming removed 0 bases at V and 9 bases at J, with 5 bases between. The sample originates from a study of response to subunit inactivated influenza vaccine. These data were also filed under a second study, of T cells expressing NK-cell markers. From that second work: UMIs accompanied the 5'RACE template switching by which TCR beta cDNA was made. Roughly 1.0-8% of CD8+ T cells in about 6 donors belonged to dominant NKG2C+ clonotypes.

The chain carries TRBV29-1 and TRBJ2-2; unclear D gene. This receptor was taken from a man between 50 and 59 years old who received an inactivated influenza vaccine. Sequencing was performed on PBMCs from blood, taken on the day of vaccination. This CDR3 is CSVEEKRELFF. Written as DNA, the CDR3 is TGCAGCGTTGAAGAGAAGAGGGAGCTGTTTTTT.